The 26 T cell receptor beta chains below come from one sample, sequenced in a study of a mutant IDH1 vaccine in newly diagnosed glioma. As for time point: week 11, during vaccination. Alongside topical imiquimod, each dose of vaccine comprised 300 ug of mutant IDH1 20-mer peptide. These receptors' antigens are unknown. Sequencing was performed with immunoSEQ multiplex PCR; in TCRdb, only in-frame clones are kept and a portion is missing. The sample lists roughly 57,000 clones, 89% occurring once. The starting material was PBMCs, obtained from a glioma patient whose treatment included an IDH1 peptide vaccine. The receptor set was obtained from a man aged 35-49 years with glioma.

V and J are TRBV2 and TRBJ1-3; 7 bases map to TRBD1. The germline CDR1 and CDR2 sequences are SNHLY and FYNNEI. After removal of 8 bases from V and 2 bases from J, the junction contained 12 bases not matched to a gene. The CDR3 is 16 amino acids. The CDR3 DNA sequence: TGTGCCAGCGGCCAGGGGGACCGTGGAGCTGGAAACACCATATATTTT. Its protein product is CASGQGDRGAGNTIYF.

This chain connects TRBV11-2 to TRBJ2-7; possible D gene TRBD2, 5 bases. Trimming removed 1 base at V and 9 bases at J, with 10 bases between. Germline CDR1 is SGHAT and CDR2 is FQNNGV. The CDR3 runs to 12 residues. CDR3 DNA sequence: TGTGCCAGCAGCTTAGGAGGGAGTGGGCAGTACTTC. Its protein is CASSLGGSGQYF.

In nucleotides, the CDR3 is TGTGCCTGGAGTGTTGACAGGGGTAATCAGCCCCAGCATTTT. This gives the protein CAWSVDRGNQPQHF. V usage is TRBV30 and J usage is TRBJ1-5; 8 bases line up with TRBD1. Germline CDR1 is GTSNPN and CDR2 is SVGIG (reference sequence). The CDR3 is 14 amino acids. V dropped 0 bases and J dropped 4; count of bases not matched to a gene: 2. Variable domain in full (rest from reference TRBV30 and TRBJ1-5): SQTIHQWPATLVQPVGSPLSLECTVEGTSNPNLYWYRQAAGRGLQLLFYSVGIGQISSEVPQNLSASRPQDRQFILSSKKLLLSDSGFYLCAWSVDRGNQPQHFGDGTRLSIL.

This chain joins TRBV6-6 and TRBJ1-4, with 11 nucleotides matching TRBD1. Looked up from germline, CDR1 is MNHNY and CDR2 is SVGAGI (reference sequence). V trimming: 6 bases; J trimming: 8 bases; junction bases outside the gene matches: 5. The CDR3 is 14 amino acids. Here the CDR3 DNA reads TGTGCCAGCAGACCGGGACAGGGGGAAGAAAAACTGTTTTTT. It specifies CASRPGQGEEKLFF.

V gene TRBV18 combines with J gene TRBJ2-3; TRBD2 aligns across 8 bases. This CDR3 spans 16 amino acids. The J segment lost 4 bases and the V segment lost 6 bases, leaving 12 bases of the junction unmatched. Germline V gene data show CDR1 as KGHSH and CDR2 as LQKENI. In nucleotides, the CDR3 is TGTGCCAGCTCCCCAACGGGGGGGGATAGGGCAGATACGCAGTATTTT. Residues: CASSPTGGDRADTQYF.

The genes are TRBV4-1 and TRBJ2-5; D unclear. Germline V lookup: CDR1 MGHRA, CDR2 YSYEKL. The CDR3 runs to 14 residues. Trimming stripped 1 base from V and 4 bases from J, with 10 bases between. The CDR3 DNA reads TGCGCCAGCAGCCAAGCACCCGCGACAGAGACCCAGTACTTC. It yields the protein CASSQAPATETQYF.

The table lists this clone with a count of one. The chain employs TRBV28 and TRBJ2-7, with a possible D match to TRBD1 (5 bases). V was cut by 5 bases and J by 4 bases, with 21 bases left in between. CDR1 and CDR2 from the germline V gene are MDHEN and SYDVKM. The CDR3 spans 16 residues. The CDR3 coding sequence is TGTGCCAGCAGTCCCTATGGACGACAGTCAGGTTACGAGCAGTACGTC. It encodes CASSPYGRQSGYEQYV.

The chain carries TRBV28 and TRBJ2-6, with D unclear. CDR3 length: 15 residues. The germline CDR1 and CDR2 sequences are MDHEN and SYDVKM. Trimming shortened V by 4 bases and J by 4 bases, and 11 bases separated the two germline ends. CDR3 nucleotide sequence: TGTGCCAGCAGTTCTCCCTGGTCCGGGGCCAACGTCCTGACTTTC. Protein product: CASSSPWSGANVLTF.

The V gene is TRBV5-5, the J gene TRBJ1-1; 10 bases are a match to TRBD1. Looked up from germline, CDR1 is SGHKS and CDR2 is YYEKEE (reference sequence). After removal of 0 bases from V and 8 bases from J, the junction contained 10 bases not matched to a gene. The CDR3 is made up of 16 amino acids. The chain's CDR3 is CASSLEAGQGRLEAFF. The CDR3 DNA sequence: TGTGCCAGCAGCTTGGAGGCGGGACAGGGGCGGCTAGAAGCTTTCTTT.

The chain joins TRBV4-1 to TRBJ1-1, with 8 bases that match TRBD1. The germline V gene encodes CDR1 MGHRA and CDR2 YSYEKL. CDR3 length: 15 residues. Trimming took 3 bases from V and 4 from J; bases not matched to a gene: 7. The CDR3 loop is CASSQKDREGTEAFF. The DNA for the CDR3 is TGCGCCAGCAGCCAGAAGGACAGGGAGGGCACTGAAGCTTTCTTT.

Worth noting for this clone: At the DNA level, this CDR3 is encoded by other sequences in the same sample as well. This rearrangement joins TRBV10-3 to TRBJ2-1, with a weak D call TRBD1 (5 bases). The CDR3 length is 15 residues. The V end was cut by 0 bases, the J end by 1 base, with 7 bases between. Germline V gives CDR1 ENHRY, CDR2 SYGVKD. As DNA, the CDR3 is TGTGCCATCAGTGAGTCGCAGGGATCCTACAATGAGCAGTTCTTC. As protein: CAISESQGSYNEQFF.

The chain uses TRBV19 and TRBJ1-3; no clear D. V was trimmed by 5 bases and J by 2 bases, leaving 10 bases between them. Germline V gene sequence: CDR1 LNHDA, CDR2 SQIVND (reference sequence). The CDR3 consists of 14 residues. CDR3 DNA sequence: TGTGCCAGTAGTGGAGAGGGCACTGGAAACACCATATATTTT. It codes for CASSGEGTGNTIYF.

This clone was observed once. The chain employs TRBV5-1 and TRBJ1-3, with 11 positions matching TRBD1. Germline-derived CDR1 and CDR2 are SGHRS and YFSETQ. The CDR3 is 17 amino acids. V trimming: 4 bases; J trimming: 1 base; junction bases outside the gene matches: 7. CDR3 sequence (DNA): TGCGCCAGCAGCGAGGAGGGGACAGGGGGATCTGGAAACACCATATATTTT. Translated: CASSEEGTGGSGNTIYF.

The chain recombines TRBV4-3 with TRBJ2-2; D is unclear. The CDR3 extends over 13 amino acids. Trimming pared 4 bases from V and 9 bases from J, leaving 12 bases between. From germline, CDR1 is LGHNA and CDR2 YSLEER. CDR3 in amino acids: CASSPEFRRELFF. CDR3 bases: TGCGCCAGCAGCCCCGAGTTTAGGCGGGAGCTGTTTTTT.

The chain recombines TRBV6-5 with TRBJ2-7; possible D gene TRBD2, 5 bases. The CDR3 loop spans 15 amino acids. Germline CDR1 MNHEY, CDR2 SVGAGI. The germline V and J ends were trimmed by 0 bases and 0 bases, with 9 bases remaining between them. CDR3: CASSYSRESSYEQYF. The CDR3 bases are TGTGCCAGCAGTTACTCGAGGGAGAGCTCCTACGAGCAGTACTTC.

J is TRBJ2-1 and V is TRBV5-6; 8 nucleotides align to TRBD1. Germline V gene sequence: CDR1 SGHDT, CDR2 YYEEEE. V trimming: 4 bases; J trimming: 10 bases; junction bases outside the gene matches: 4. This CDR3 contains 12 residues. The CDR3 sequence: CASSGGTGEQFF. In DNA form, the CDR3 reads TGTGCCAGCAGCGGAGGGACAGGAGAGCAGTTCTTC. Looking up the rest from reference TRBV5-6 and TRBJ2-1 gives the full variable domain: DAGVTQSPTHLIKTRGQQVTLRCSPKSGHDTVSWYQQALGQGPQFIFQYYEEEERQRGNFPDRFSGHQFPNYSSELNVNALLLGDSALYLCASSGGTGEQFFGPGTRLTVL.

The genes are TRBV7-2 and TRBJ2-5; perhaps TRBD2 as D (5 bases). The CDR3 runs 15 residues. The germline V and J ends were trimmed by 4 bases and 2 bases, with 14 bases remaining between them. The germline CDR1 and CDR2 sequences are SGHTA and FQGNSA. CDR3 DNA: TGTGCCAGCAGCTCCTTCCGGGGTTCGCAAGAGACCCAGTACTTC. Translation gives CASSSFRGSQETQYF.

This chain connects TRBV11-2 to TRBJ2-1; no clear D. The CDR3 length is 14 residues. Germline CDR1 is SGHAT and CDR2 is FQNNGV. Trimming removed 6 bases from V and 3 bases from J, with 12 bases in between. CDR3 in DNA: TGTGCCAGCAGTCCCTTAGTTAACTACAATGAGCAGTTCTTC. This gives the protein CASSPLVNYNEQFF. Together with reference TRBV11-2 and TRBJ2-1, the CDR3 gives the full variable domain: EAGVAQSPRYKIIEKRQSVAFWCNPISGHATLYWYQQILGQGPKLLIQFQNNGVVDDSQLPKDRFSAERLKGVDSTLKIQPAKLEDSAVYLCASSPLVNYNEQFFGPGTRLTVL.

V usage is TRBV6-6 and J usage is TRBJ1-6; D might be TRBD1 (6 bases). CDR3 length equals 13 residues. With 6 bases removed from V and 10 bases from J, the gap between germline ends came to 13 bases. Germline CDR1 and CDR2: MNHNY and SVGAGI (reference sequence). The CDR3 DNA follows: TGTGCCAGCAGACAGGGAGGCGAATCACCCCTCCACTTT. Amino acids: CASRQGGESPLHF.

This clone was seen only once. The gene calls are TRBV19 and TRBJ1-5, with D unresolved. The CDR3 spans 15 residues. The germline V gene encodes CDR1 LNHDA and CDR2 SQIVND (reference sequence). Between the trimmed V and J ends, which lost 6 bases and 8 bases, there was a span of 20 bases. In DNA form, the CDR3 reads TGTGCCAGTAGCCCAACTTGGGTCGGGCGAGAGCCCCAGCATTTT. Its translation: CASSPTWVGREPQHF.

This sequence joins TRBV11-1 and TRBJ1-1, with D tentatively TRBD1 (5 bases). The germline V gene has CDR1 SGHAT and CDR2 FQDESV (reference sequence). This CDR3 contains 13 residues. V shed 0 bases and J shed 8 bases, with 10 bases lying between them. Here the CDR3 reads CASSLAEGREAFF. Written as DNA, the CDR3 is TGTGCCAGCAGCTTAGCCGAGGGGAGGGAAGCTTTCTTT.

The J gene is TRBJ1-4, the V gene TRBV14; D remains unclear. The CDR3 is 15 residues long. Trimming stripped 1 base from V and 7 bases from J, with 13 bases between. The germline gives CDR1 SGHDN, CDR2 FVKESK. Written as DNA, the CDR3 is TGTGCCAGCAGCCAAGCGATCGGGGAGTCTGAAAAACTGTTTTTT. This sequence encodes CASSQAIGESEKLFF.

The gene calls are TRBV6-1 and TRBJ2-7, with D possibly TRBD1 on 5 matching bases. Germline lookup yields CDR1 MNHNS and CDR2 SASEGT. This CDR3 contains 15 residues. CDR3 loop: CASSYGHLGSYEQYV. The CDR3 bases are TGTGCCAGCTCTTATGGACACCTAGGCTCCTACGAGCAGTACGTT.

This chain connects TRBV5-5 to TRBJ1-5, with no clear D. This CDR3 is 14 amino acids long. V lost 4 bases and J lost 3, with 11 bases in between. From germline, CDR1 is SGHKS and CDR2 YYEKEE (reference sequence). DNA for the CDR3: TGTGCCAGCAGCCCCTGGCAGAACAATCAGCCCCAGCATTTT. Protein product: CASSPWQNNQPQHF.

The gene calls are TRBV7-9 and TRBJ2-6, with 9 bases identical to TRBD1. Trimming took 1 base from V and 0 from J; bases not matched to a gene: 4. Germline V gives CDR1 SEHNR, CDR2 FQNEAQ (reference sequence). The length of the CDR3 is 18 residues. CDR3 residues: CASSLEQGANSGANVLTF. In nucleotides, the CDR3 is TGTGCCAGCAGCTTAGAACAGGGGGCCAACTCTGGGGCCAACGTCCTGACTTTC. The full variable domain, its missing parts supplied by reference TRBV7-9 and TRBJ2-6, is DTGVSQNPRHKITKRGQNVTFRCDPISEHNRLYWYRQTLGQGPEFLTYFQNEAQLEKSRLLSDRFSAERPKGSFSTLEIQRTEQGDSAMYLCASSLEQGANSGANVLTFGAGSRLTVL.

The chain is built from TRBV7-2 and TRBJ1-1; perhaps TRBD1 as D (5 bases). The germline CDR1 and CDR2 sequences are SGHTA and FQGNSA. The CDR3 is 15 amino acids. V was shortened by 5 bases and J by 0 bases, with 13 bases between the two germline ends. CDR3 residues: CASSPAGLMNTEAFF. The CDR3 DNA follows: TGTGCCAGCAGCCCCGCGGGGCTGATGAACACTGAAGCTTTCTTT.